These 21 T cell receptor beta chains were all obtained from the same sample, sequenced in a study of blood T cell repertoires in COVID-19 (dated by TCRdb to 2018 to 2020). Libraries came from the immunoSEQ multiplex PCR assay. TCRdb's version of the immuneACCESS table is confined to in-frame rearrangements and falls short of the full clone set. An unresolved V gene accounts for under half of the shortfall where checked; the remainder is of unknown origin. The sample contains more than 95,000 clones, roughly four fifths of them found a single time. Over 4.5% of the sample lies in the top ten. Sequencing was carried out using peripheral blood. These receptors originate from a man in his sixties with acute or convalescent COVID-19.

This chain links TRBV5-1 with TRBJ2-2, with a possible D match to TRBD2 (7 bases). CDR3 length: 16 residues. V was pared by 3 bases and J by 5 bases, with 17 bases between. The germline CDR1 and CDR2 sequences are SGHRS and YFSETQ. In nucleotides, the CDR3 is TGCGCCAGCAGCTGGAGGGCCGGGGGGCAAACCGGGGAGCTGTTTTTT. It specifies CASSWRAGGQTGELFF. Drawing the rest from reference TRBV5-1 and TRBJ2-2, the complete variable domain is KAGVTQTPRYLIKTRGQQVTLSCSPISGHRSVSWYQQTPGQGLQFLFEYFSETQRNKGNFPGRFSGRQFSNSRSEMNVSTLELGDSALYLCASSWRAGGQTGELFFGEGSRLTVL.

This clone was detected a few times. The chain has TRBV6-1 and TRBJ1-2; maybe TRBD1 (6 bases). CDR3 size: 13 residues. Germline V gene data show CDR1 as MNHNS and CDR2 as SASEGT. With 1 base removed from V and 8 bases from J, the gap between germline ends came to 11 bases. DNA for the CDR3: TGTGCCAGCAGTGAAGGCTACAGGGAGGGCTACACCTTC. Encoded protein: CASSEGYREGYTF.

V and J are TRBV2 and TRBJ1-6, with 9 nucleotides matching TRBD1. Trimming removed 1 base from V and 5 bases from J; junction bases left unmatched: 0. The CDR3 totals 15 residues. Germline assignment: CDR1 SNHLY and CDR2 FYNNEI. The CDR3 DNA sequence: TGTGCCAGCAGTGAAGGGGACAGGGATAATTCACCCCTCCACTTT. This encodes CASSEGDRDNSPLHF.

The chain is built from TRBV14 and TRBJ1-1, with D possibly being TRBD1 (5 bases). CDR3 length: 15 amino acids. Trimming took off 1 base at V and 11 bases at J, with 20 bases between the two ends. CDR1 and CDR2 from the germline V gene are SGHDN and FVKESK. CDR3 nucleotides: TGTGCCAGCAGCCAAGGGTGGATAGTCCCAGGGCGGGCTTTCTTT. Translation: CASSQGWIVPGRAFF.

The V call is TRBV12-3 or TRBV12-4, the J call TRBJ2-3; D gene uncertain. V lost 6 bases and J 4 bases, leaving 5 bases between the germline ends. The CDR3 has 11 amino acids. CDR3 sequence: CASSSADTQYF. The CDR3 bases are TGTGCCAGCAGCTCCGCAGATACGCAGTATTTT.

The rearrangement links TRBV11-3 to TRBJ2-3; D possibly corresponds to TRBD2 (6 bases). CDR3 length equals 14 residues. V lost 1 base and J 2 bases, leaving 7 bases between the germline ends. Germline CDR1 and CDR2: SGHNT and YENEEA. The CDR3 bases are TGTGCCAGCAGCTTAGGGAGGGACACAGATACGCAGTATTTT. The encoded protein is CASSLGRDTDTQYF. The whole variable domain, filled in from reference TRBV11-3 and TRBJ2-3, reads EAGVVQSPRYKIIEKKQPVAFWCNPISGHNTLYWYLQNLGQGPELLIRYENEEAVDDSQLPKDRFSAERLKGVDSTLKIQPAELGDSAVYLCASSLGRDTDTQYFGPGTRLTVL.

This rearrangement joins TRBV19 to TRBJ1-3, with D possibly being TRBD1 (6 bases). Per the germline V gene, CDR1 is LNHDA and CDR2 is SQIVND (reference sequence). The V end lost 7 bases, the J end lost 4 bases, and 20 bases lay between the germline ends. The CDR3 is 16 amino acids. The CDR3 reads CASTRPRGASGNTIYF. The CDR3 region has the DNA TGTGCCAGTACCAGACCTCGGGGGGCATCCGGAAACACCATATATTTT.

This rearrangement joins TRBV24-1 to TRBJ2-5, with 9 bases identical to TRBD2. This CDR3 has 15 amino acids. After removal of 5 bases from V and 7 bases from J, the junction contained 10 bases not matched to a gene. Germline values: CDR1 KGHDR, CDR2 SFDVKD. Here the CDR3 DNA reads TGTGCCACCAGTGCCCGTAGTAGCGGGAGAGGGACCCAGTACTTC. Protein product: CATSARSSGRGTQYF.

The chain uses TRBV19 and TRBJ1-2, with D unclear. This CDR3 has 16 residues. The V end lost 5 bases, the J end lost 5 bases, and 21 bases lay between the germline ends. Germline loops: CDR1 LNHDA, CDR2 SQIVND (reference sequence). This CDR3 reads CASSPPRALSVYGYTF. The CDR3 bases are TGTGCCAGTAGTCCCCCGCGGGCCTTAAGCGTGTATGGCTACACCTTC.

This chain links TRBV30 with TRBJ1-1, with D tentatively TRBD1 (6 bases). The germline gives CDR1 GTSNPN, CDR2 SVGIG (reference sequence). The V gene lost 5 bases and the J gene lost 0 bases, with 16 bases spanning the gap. This CDR3 contains 15 residues. The CDR3 DNA reads as TGTGCCTGGGTACCCGGGGGGCCGATGAACACTGAAGCTTTCTTT. This translates into CAWVPGGPMNTEAFF.

The chain couples TRBV5-1 to TRBJ2-2; 9 bases agree with TRBD1. Germline values: CDR1 SGHRS, CDR2 YFSETQ. V was pared by 4 bases and J by 4 bases, with 8 bases of the junction left unmatched. This CDR3 has 16 residues. The CDR3 protein is CASSPGGTGRTGELFF. The CDR3 nucleotides are TGCGCCAGCAGCCCTGGGGGGACAGGGCGCACCGGGGAGCTGTTTTTT.

The gene calls are TRBV19 and TRBJ2-6; a possible D gene is TRBD1 (5 bases). The CDR3 runs 17 residues. V shed 5 bases and J shed 0 bases, with 14 bases lying between them. The germline CDR1 and CDR2 sequences are LNHDA and SQIVND (reference sequence). The CDR3 region is CASSLQGSHSGANVLTF. The CDR3 DNA sequence: TGTGCCAGTAGTTTGCAGGGTTCCCACTCTGGGGCCAACGTCCTGACTTTC.

J is TRBJ2-7 and V is TRBV15, with D possibly TRBD1 on 6 matching bases. CDR1 and CDR2 from the germline V gene are LNHNV and YYDKDF (reference sequence). The CDR3 has 14 residues. Between the trimmed V and J ends, which lost 1 base and 0 bases, there was a span of 7 bases. The CDR3 reads CATSRGQDSYEQYF. The CDR3 DNA is TGTGCCACCAGCAGAGGACAGGACTCCTACGAGCAGTACTTC.

This clone has just a few counts. The rearrangement joins TRBV19 to TRBJ1-2; possibly TRBD1 for D (5 bases). The CDR3 contains 14 residues. Trimming took off 7 bases at V and 6 bases at J, with 18 bases between the two ends. Germline loops: CDR1 LNHDA, CDR2 SQIVND (reference sequence). As DNA, the CDR3 is TGTGCCAGTATTGGGCAGGGAGGGGTAGATGGCTACACCTTC. This gives the protein CASIGQGGVDGYTF. Based on the CDR3 plus reference TRBV19 and TRBJ1-2, the full variable domain is DGGITQSPKYLFRKEGQNVTLSCEQNLNHDAMYWYRQDPGQGLRLIYYSQIVNDFQKGDIAEGYSVSREKKESFPLTVTSAQKNPTAFYLCASIGQGGVDGYTFGSGTRLTVV.

This chain uses TRBV7-9 with TRBJ2-7; 8 nucleotides align to TRBD2. V dropped 6 bases and J dropped 0; count of bases not matched to a gene: 4. Germline CDR1 is SEHNR and CDR2 is FQNEAQ (reference sequence). The length of the CDR3 is 14 residues. CDR3 DNA: TGTGCCAGCAGTGAACTAGCGGACTCCTACGAGCAGTACTTC. Protein sequence: CASSELADSYEQYF.

The genes are TRBV30 and TRBJ2-7, with 7 bases lining up with TRBD2. The length of the CDR3 is 13 residues. V dropped 2 bases and J dropped 7; count of bases not matched to a gene: 8. The germline V gene encodes CDR1 GTSNPN and CDR2 SVGIG (reference sequence). The CDR3 DNA reads as TGTGCCTGGAGTAAACGGGAGGTGGGGGAGCAGTACTTC. It specifies CAWSKREVGEQYF.

This chain joins TRBV28 and TRBJ2-7; 8 bases match TRBD1. The CDR3 runs to 14 residues. CDR1 and CDR2 from the germline V gene are MDHEN and SYDVKM. J was trimmed by 2 bases and V by 6 bases; bases with no gene match: 6. Here the CDR3 DNA reads TGTGCCAGCAGAGGACAGGGACCTCCCTACGAGCAGTACTTC. It yields the protein CASRGQGPPYEQYF. The whole variable domain, remainder taken from reference TRBV28 and TRBJ2-7, is DVKVTQSSRYLVKRTGEKVFLECVQDMDHENMFWYRQDPGLGLRLIYFSYDVKMKEKGDIPEGYSVSREKKERFSLILESASTNQTSMYLCASRGQGPPYEQYFGPGTRLTVT.

The chain couples TRBV4-1 to TRBJ1-2; no clear D. V lost 1 base and J 8 bases, leaving 14 bases between the germline ends. CDR3 length equals 14 residues. Germline V gene lookup returns CDR1 MGHRA and CDR2 YSYEKL. CDR3: CASSQGSGRLGYTF. In nucleotides, the CDR3 is TGCGCCAGCAGCCAAGGCAGCGGACGTTTAGGCTACACCTTC.

The J gene is TRBJ2-1, the V gene TRBV7-7; 15 bases agree with TRBD2. The germline gives CDR1 SSHAT, CDR2 FNYEAQ (reference sequence). CDR3 length equals 15 residues. Trimming removed 5 bases from V and 9 bases from J; junction bases left unmatched: 5. This CDR3 reads CASSPGLAGGIEQFF. As DNA, the CDR3 is TGTGCCAGCAGCCCTGGACTAGCGGGGGGGATTGAGCAGTTCTTC.

The genes are TRBV5-1 and TRBJ2-2; D may be TRBD2 (6 bases). Germline CDR1 and CDR2: SGHRS and YFSETQ. With 0 bases removed from V and 4 bases from J, the gap between germline ends came to 10 bases. The CDR3 extends over 15 amino acids. DNA for the CDR3: TGCGCCAGCAGCTTGGTCGGGGGTGGCACCGGGGAGCTGTTTTTT. Its translation: CASSLVGGGTGELFF.

The genes are TRBV27 and TRBJ1-5; D remains ambiguous. CDR3 length equals 15 residues. The V end lost 6 bases, the J end lost 1 base, and 13 bases lay between the germline ends. Germline V lookup: CDR1 MNHEY, CDR2 SMNVEV (reference sequence). In DNA form, the CDR3 reads TGTGCCAGCAGATGGGCGACAACGAGCAATCAGCCCCAGCATTTT. Amino acids: CASRWATTSNQPQHF.